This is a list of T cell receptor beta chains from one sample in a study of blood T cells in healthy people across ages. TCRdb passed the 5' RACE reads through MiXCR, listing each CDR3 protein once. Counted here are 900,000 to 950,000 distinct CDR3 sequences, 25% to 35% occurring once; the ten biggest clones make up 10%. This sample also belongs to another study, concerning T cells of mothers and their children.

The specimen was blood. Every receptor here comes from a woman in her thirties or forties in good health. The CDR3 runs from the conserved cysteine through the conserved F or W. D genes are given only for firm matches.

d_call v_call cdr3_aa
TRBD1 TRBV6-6 CASSSYPGQGITDTQYF
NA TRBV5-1 CASSLSGITYEQYF
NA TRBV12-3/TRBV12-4 CASSPTGQNNQPQHF
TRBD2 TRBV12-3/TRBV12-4 CASRAGTSGVDEQYF
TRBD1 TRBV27 CASSFRQGYPNEQFF
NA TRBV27 CASSLSKSSYEQYF
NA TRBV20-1 CSARAQTGVTEAFF
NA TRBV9 CASSVALTEQFF
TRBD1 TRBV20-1 CSARDPAGGTYEQYF
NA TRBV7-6 CASLGFGGRTDTQYF
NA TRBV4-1 CASSQELQNYGYTF
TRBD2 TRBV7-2 CASSLNTRLAGDYEQYF
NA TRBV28 CVSTIKTVAEQYF
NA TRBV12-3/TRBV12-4 CASLRGVGNNEQFF
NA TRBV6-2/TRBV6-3 CAISWRGAYEQYF
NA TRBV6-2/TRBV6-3 CASRLLNQPQHF
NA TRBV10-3 CAISTVWGVRTSTDTQYF
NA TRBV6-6 CASSQQVQSGNTIYF
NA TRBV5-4 CASSPRGVSGYTF
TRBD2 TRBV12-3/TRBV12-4 CANSLGTSGGARNEQFF
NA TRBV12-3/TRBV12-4 CASSFGSEAAQAFF
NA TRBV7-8 CASSFGQTHEQYF
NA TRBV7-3 CASSLRGASEETQYF
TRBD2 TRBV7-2 CASSLDGGGAKNIQYF
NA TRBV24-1 CATSDPVWGNGGYTF
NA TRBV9 CASSFRARSSYEQYF
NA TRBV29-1 CSVDRNQGQGNYGYTF
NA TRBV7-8 CASSPSARPGSGEQYF
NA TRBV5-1 CASSPLDSYNEQFF
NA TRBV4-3 CASSQDGKGRAGELFF
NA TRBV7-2 CASSLALGSSGYTF
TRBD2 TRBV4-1 CASSQDRGLAGGKETQYF
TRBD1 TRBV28 CASSFPRTGGLTGVTKNIQYF
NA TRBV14 CASTQVRNTEAFF
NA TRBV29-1 CSVEVAYEQYF
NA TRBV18 CACSPDRQRGRGTDTQYF
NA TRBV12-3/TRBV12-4 CASSLVQGENSPLHF
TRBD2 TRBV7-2 CASSLGGGGGKGTDTQYF
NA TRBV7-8 CASSLERGWGNQPQHF
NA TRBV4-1 CASSQQGRSQETQYF
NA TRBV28 CASSFLSYEQYF
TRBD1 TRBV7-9 CASSYSGTGTNYGYTF
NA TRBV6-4 CASSEGYEDTQYF
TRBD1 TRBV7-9 CASSSEGTGVIMNTEAFF
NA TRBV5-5 CASSLNGAYNGKLFF
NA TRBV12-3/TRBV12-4 CASSLDPRNLNTEAFF
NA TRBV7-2 CATSRVWDSAGGELFF
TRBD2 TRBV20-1 CSASGALAGVETQYF
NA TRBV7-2 CASRPAGAHGYTF
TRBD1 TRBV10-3 CAISGGQEGYNEQFF
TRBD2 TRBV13 CASSFGLAGGAYEQYF
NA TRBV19 CASSTLRTRSRTEAFF
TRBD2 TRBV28 CASSSPIAGSYNEQFF
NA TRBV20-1 CRLTAKGEAFF
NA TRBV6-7 CASSYSFRGNSRNQPQHF